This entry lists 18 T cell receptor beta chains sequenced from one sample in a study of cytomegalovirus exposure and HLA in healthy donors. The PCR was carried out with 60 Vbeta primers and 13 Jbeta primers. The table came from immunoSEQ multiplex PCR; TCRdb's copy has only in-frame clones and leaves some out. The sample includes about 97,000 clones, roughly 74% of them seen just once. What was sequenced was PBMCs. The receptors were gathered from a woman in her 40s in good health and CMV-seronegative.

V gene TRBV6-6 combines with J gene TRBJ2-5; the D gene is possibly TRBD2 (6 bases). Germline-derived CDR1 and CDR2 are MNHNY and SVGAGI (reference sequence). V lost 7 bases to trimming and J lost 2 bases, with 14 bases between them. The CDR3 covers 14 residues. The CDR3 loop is CASISRRDQETQYF. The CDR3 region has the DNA TGTGCCAGCATTTCAAGGCGGGATCAAGAGACCCAGTACTTC.

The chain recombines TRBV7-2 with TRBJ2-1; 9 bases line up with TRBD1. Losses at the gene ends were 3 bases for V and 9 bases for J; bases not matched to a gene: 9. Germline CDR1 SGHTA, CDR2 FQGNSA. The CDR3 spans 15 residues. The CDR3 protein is CASSFGTGHRGEQFF. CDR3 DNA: TGTGCCAGCAGCTTCGGGACAGGGCATAGGGGTGAGCAGTTCTTC.

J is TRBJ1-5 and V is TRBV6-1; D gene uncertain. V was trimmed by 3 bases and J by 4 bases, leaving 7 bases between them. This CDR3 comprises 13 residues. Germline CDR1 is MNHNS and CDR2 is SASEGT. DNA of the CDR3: TGTGCCAGCAGTGAGGCGGGGAATCAGCCCCAGCATTTT. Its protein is CASSEAGNQPQHF.

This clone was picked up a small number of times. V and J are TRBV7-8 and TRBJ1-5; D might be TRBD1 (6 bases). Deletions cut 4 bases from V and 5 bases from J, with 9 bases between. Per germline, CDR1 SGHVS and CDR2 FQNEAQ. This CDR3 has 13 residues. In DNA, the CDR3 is TGTGCCAGCAGCTCCTACAGGGATCAGCCCCAGCATTTT. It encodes CASSSYRDQPQHF.

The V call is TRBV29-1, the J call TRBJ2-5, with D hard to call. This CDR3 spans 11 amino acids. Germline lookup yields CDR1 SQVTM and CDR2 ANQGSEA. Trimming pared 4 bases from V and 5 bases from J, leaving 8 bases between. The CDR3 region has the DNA TGCAGCGTTGTTCACGGGGAGACCCAGTACTTC. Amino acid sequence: CSVVHGETQYF.

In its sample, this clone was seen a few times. Written as DNA, the CDR3 is TGTGCCAGCAGTTATGCCGGGACTAGCGGGGGGGCCCAAGAGACCCAGTACTTC. Amino acid sequence: CASSYAGTSGGAQETQYF. J is TRBJ2-5 and V is TRBV2, with 16 bases fitting TRBD2. This CDR3 has 18 amino acids. The germline V gene has CDR1 SNHLY and CDR2 FYNNEI. J gave up 1 base and V 5 bases, and 7 bases lay outside the gene matches.

This CDR3 is CASSLYRTSGGEIEQFF. CDR3 in DNA: TGCGCCAGCAGCTTGTATCGAACTAGCGGGGGGGAAATTGAGCAGTTCTTC. The chain combines TRBV5-1 with TRBJ2-1; 13 bases agree with TRBD2. V shed 1 base and J 9 bases; nucleotides not matched to a gene: 10. Germline values: CDR1 SGHRS, CDR2 YFSETQ. There are 17 residues in the CDR3.

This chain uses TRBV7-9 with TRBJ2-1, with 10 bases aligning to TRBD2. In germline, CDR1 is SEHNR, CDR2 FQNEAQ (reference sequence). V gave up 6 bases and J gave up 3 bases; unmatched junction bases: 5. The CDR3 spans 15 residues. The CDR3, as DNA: TGTGCCAGCAGGTCCGGGACTAGCGACTACAATGAGCAGTTCTTC. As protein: CASRSGTSDYNEQFF.

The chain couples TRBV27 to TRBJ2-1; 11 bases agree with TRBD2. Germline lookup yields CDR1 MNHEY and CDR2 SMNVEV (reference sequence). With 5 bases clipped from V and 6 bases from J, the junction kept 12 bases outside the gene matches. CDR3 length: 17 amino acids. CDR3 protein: CASSIQLAGGHVNEQFF. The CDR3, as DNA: TGTGCCAGCAGTATCCAGTTAGCGGGGGGGCACGTCAATGAGCAGTTCTTC.

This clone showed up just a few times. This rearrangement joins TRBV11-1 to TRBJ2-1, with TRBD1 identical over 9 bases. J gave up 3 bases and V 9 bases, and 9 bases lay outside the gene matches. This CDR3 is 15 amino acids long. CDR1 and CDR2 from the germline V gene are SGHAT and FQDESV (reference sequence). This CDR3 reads CASTTGGAFYNEQFF. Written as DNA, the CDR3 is TGTGCCAGTACTACAGGGGGCGCCTTCTACAATGAGCAGTTCTTC. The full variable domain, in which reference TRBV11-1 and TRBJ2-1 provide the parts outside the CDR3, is EAEVAQSPRYKITEKSQAVAFWCDPISGHATLYWYRQILGQGPELLVQFQDESVVDDSQLPKDRFSAERLKGVDSTLKIQPAELGDSAMYLCASTTGGAFYNEQFFGPGTRLTVL.

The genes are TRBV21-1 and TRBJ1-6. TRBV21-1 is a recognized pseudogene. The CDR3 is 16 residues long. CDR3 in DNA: TGTGCCAGCAGCAGGGGCTCGGCAGGGAGGAATTCACCCCTCCACTTT. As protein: CASSRGSAGRNSPLHF.

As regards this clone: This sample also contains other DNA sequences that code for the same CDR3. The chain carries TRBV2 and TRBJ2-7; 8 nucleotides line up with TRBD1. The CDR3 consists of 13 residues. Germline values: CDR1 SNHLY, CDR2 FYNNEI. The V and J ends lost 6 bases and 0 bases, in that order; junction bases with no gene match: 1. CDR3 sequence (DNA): TGTGCCAGCAGAACAGGGGGCTCCTACGAGCAGTACTTC. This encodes CASRTGGSYEQYF.

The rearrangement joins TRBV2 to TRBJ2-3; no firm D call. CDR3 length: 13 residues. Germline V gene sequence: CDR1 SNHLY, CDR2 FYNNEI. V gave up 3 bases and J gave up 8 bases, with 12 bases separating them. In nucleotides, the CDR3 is TGTGCCAGCAGTGAGGGTTTGGTAGCTACGCAGTATTTT. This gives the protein CASSEGLVATQYF.

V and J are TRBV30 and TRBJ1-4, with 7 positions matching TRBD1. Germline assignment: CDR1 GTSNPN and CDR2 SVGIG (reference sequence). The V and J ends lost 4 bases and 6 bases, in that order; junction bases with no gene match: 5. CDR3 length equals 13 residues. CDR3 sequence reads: CAWTRDSYEKLFF. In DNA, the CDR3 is TGTGCCTGGACCCGGGACAGCTATGAAAAACTGTTTTTT. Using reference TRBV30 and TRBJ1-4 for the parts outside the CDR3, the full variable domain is SQTIHQWPATLVQPVGSPLSLECTVEGTSNPNLYWYRQAAGRGLQLLFYSVGIGQISSEVPQNLSASRPQDRQFILSSKKLLLSDSGFYLCAWTRDSYEKLFFGSGTQLSVL.

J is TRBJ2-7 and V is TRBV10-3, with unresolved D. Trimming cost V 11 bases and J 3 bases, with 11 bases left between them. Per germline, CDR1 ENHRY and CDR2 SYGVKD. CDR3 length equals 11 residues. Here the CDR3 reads CAVDSGYEQYF. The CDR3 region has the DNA TGTGCCGTCGATTCGGGCTACGAGCAGTACTTC.

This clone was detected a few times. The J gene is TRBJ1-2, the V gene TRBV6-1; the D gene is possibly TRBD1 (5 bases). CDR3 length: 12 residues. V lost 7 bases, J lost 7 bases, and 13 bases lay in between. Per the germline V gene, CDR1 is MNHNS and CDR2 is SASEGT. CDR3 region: CASTPRASGYTF. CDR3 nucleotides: TGTGCCAGCACCCCCAGGGCTTCTGGCTACACCTTC.

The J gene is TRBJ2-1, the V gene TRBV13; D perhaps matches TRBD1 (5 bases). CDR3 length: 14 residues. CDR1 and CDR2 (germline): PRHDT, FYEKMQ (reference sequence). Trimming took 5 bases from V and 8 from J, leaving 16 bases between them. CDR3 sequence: CASSKGVGIDEQFF. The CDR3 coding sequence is TGTGCCAGCAGCAAAGGGGTTGGAATCGATGAGCAGTTCTTC.

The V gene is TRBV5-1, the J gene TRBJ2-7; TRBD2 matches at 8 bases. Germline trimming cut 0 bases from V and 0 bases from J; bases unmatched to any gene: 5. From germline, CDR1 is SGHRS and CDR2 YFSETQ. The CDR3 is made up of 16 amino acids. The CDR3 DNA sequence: TGCGCCAGCAGCTTGGGTCCGGGAGGGACCTCCTACGAGCAGTACTTC. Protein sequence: CASSLGPGGTSYEQYF.